These 10 T cell receptor beta chains share one sample of origin, sequenced in a study of T cell repertoires in cytomegalovirus infection. TCRdb fed the reads into MiXCR, producing one record per CDR3 protein. This sample yields hundreds of thousands of distinct CDR3 sequences, of which approximately 7% are seen a single time; 5.5% to 8% belongs to the top ten. Input material: PBMCs. Receptor source: a human donor in good health (CMV status not recorded). Some clones in this sample may be carry-over from other donors' samples.

This clonotype was picked up a small number of times. The V and J genes are TRBV30 and TRBJ1-6; D may be TRBD1 (5 bases). This CDR3 comprises 14 residues. Germline V lookup: CDR1 GTSNPN, CDR2 SVGIG (reference sequence). Trimming removed 0 bases from V and 8 bases from J, with 11 bases in between. As DNA, the CDR3 is TGTGCCTGGAGTGTAAGGGGCTCGGATTCACCCCTCCACTTT. As protein: CAWSVRGSDSPLHF.

This clonotype was counted at least ten times. The J gene is TRBJ1-2, the V gene TRBV29-1; no clear D gene. Germline V gene data show CDR1 as SQVTM and CDR2 as ANQGSEA. Trimming took off 3 bases at V and 4 bases at J, with 12 bases between the two ends. This CDR3 region has 13 residues. The CDR3 reads CSVEVQVLYGYTF. CDR3 in DNA: TGCAGCGTTGAGGTTCAGGTTCTCTATGGCTACACCTTC.

Comments on this clonotype: This clone may be a read error of a much larger clone one base away. The chain couples TRBV20-1 to TRBJ1-5; D might be TRBD1 (5 bases). The CDR3 totals 11 residues. In germline, CDR1 is DFQATT, CDR2 SNEGSKA (reference sequence). In DNA form, the CDR3 reads TGCAGTGCTGCACAGGATCAGCCCCAGCGTTTT. Protein product: CSAAQDQPQRF.

Details on this clonotype: A much larger clone lies one base from this, so it may be a read error. This chain links TRBV20-1 with TRBJ2-3; D may be TRBD2 (6 bases). The CDR3 length is 14 residues. Looked up from germline, CDR1 is DFQATT and CDR2 is SNEGSKA (reference sequence). CDR3 DNA sequence: TGCAGTGCCCCTATGGCGGGGAGCACAGATAAGCAGTATTTT. Translation: CSAPMAGSTDKQYF.

This clonotype was counted many times. The chain recombines TRBV7-8 with TRBJ1-1; no definite D call. The CDR3 extends over 16 amino acids. Germline CDR1 SGHVS, CDR2 FQNEAQ. Trimming took 4 bases from V and 0 from J, leaving 15 bases between them. CDR3 protein: CASSSTQGGMNTEAFF. The CDR3 nucleotides are TGTGCCAGCAGCTCCACCCAAGGAGGGATGAACACTGAAGCTTTCTTT. Full variable domain (rest looked up from reference TRBV7-8 and TRBJ1-1): GAGVSQSPRYKVAKRGQDVALRCDPISGHVSLFWYQQALGQGPEFLTYFQNEAQLDKSGLPSDRFFAERPEGSVSTLKIQRTQQEDSAVYLCASSSTQGGMNTEAFFGQGTRLTVV.

There are many counts of this clonotype. The rearrangement links TRBV2 to TRBJ2-5, with 7 bases that match TRBD1. Unmatched junction bases numbered 6, after V lost 7 bases and J lost 4 bases. The CDR3 covers 13 residues. The germline gives CDR1 SNHLY, CDR2 FYNNEI. The CDR3 DNA reads TGTGCCAGCAATGACAGGGTGGGAGAGACCCAGTACTTC. Translation: CASNDRVGETQYF.

Ten or more counts support this clonotype. This chain uses TRBV6-5 with TRBJ2-3; perhaps TRBD2 as D (6 bases). The V end lost 2 bases, the J end lost 5 bases, and 8 bases lay between the germline ends. In germline, CDR1 is MNHEY, CDR2 SVGAGI. CDR3 length: 13 residues. The CDR3 DNA is TGTGCCAGCAGTTACCTGGGAGGAGATACGCAGTATTTT. Translation gives CASSYLGGDTQYF.

This clonotype has a count of ten or more. CDR3 residues: CASSSPTGQAAQHF. In DNA form, the CDR3 reads TGTGCCAGCAGCTCCCCGACAGGCCAAGCAGCCCAGCATTTT. This sequence joins TRBV7-2 and TRBJ1-5; possible D gene TRBD1, 6 bases. The CDR3 runs to 14 residues. V shed 4 bases and J shed 11 bases, with 18 bases lying between them. Germline values: CDR1 SGHTA, CDR2 FQGNSA.

This clonotype was detected ten times or more. V gene TRBV4-3 combines with J gene TRBJ1-1; no firm D call. The V gene lost 3 bases and the J gene lost 9 bases, with 14 bases spanning the gap. This CDR3 has 13 residues. Germline-derived CDR1 and CDR2 are LGHNA and YSLEER. CDR3 in amino acids: CASSHPAGSQAFF. The DNA for the CDR3 is TGCGCCAGCAGCCACCCTGCGGGCTCGCAAGCTTTCTTT.

In regard to this clonotype: A clone one base away is much larger, so this may be a read error. The chain carries TRBV6-1 and TRBJ2-1; D could derive from TRBD1 or TRBD2 (5 bases each). With the DNA end fitting TRBJ2-7 better, the J assignment may be wrong. This CDR3 is built from 14 residues. The germline gives CDR1 MNHNS, CDR2 SASEGT. The CDR3 protein is CASGGPQVYNEQYF. The CDR3 nucleotides are TGTGCCAGCGGGGGACCTCAAGTTTACAATGAGCAGTACTTC.